A selection of T cell receptor beta chains follows, all from one sample in a study of cytomegalovirus exposure and HLA in healthy donors. TCRdb keeps only in-frame clones here, not all; method: immunoSEQ multiplex PCR. The data hold 85,000 to 110,000 clones, with under 80% observed a single time. The sequenced sample consisted of PBMCs. These TCRs come from a woman between 18 and 29 years old in good health and CMV-seropositive. Both conserved end residues are part of each CDR3. A D gene is named only where the DNA matches it firmly. The size entry is marked missing in some rows and otherwise reads once, few, many or a size class.

TRBJ2-7 | once | 17 | TRBD2 | TRBV5-5 | TGTGCCAGCAGCTCCGGGGTAAGAGGGAGGGCCCCCTACGAGCAGTACTTC | CASSSGVRGRAPYEQYF
TRBJ2-1 | - | 14 | - | TRBV2 | TGTGCCAGCAGTGGGCAGGGTCTCTACAATGAGCAGTTCTTC | CASSGQGLYNEQFF
TRBJ2-3 | - | 19 | TRBD1 | TRBV5-1 | TGCGCCAGCAGCCGAAGCCAGGGGACAGGGTCTATCCTCACAGATACGCAGTATTTT | CASSRSQGTGSILTDTQYF
TRBJ1-1 | - | 12 | - | TRBV7-9 | TGTGCCAGCACCTCTCCTACCCAAGAAGCTTTCTTT | CASTSPTQEAFF
TRBJ1-2 | - | 14 | TRBD1 | TRBV5-1 | TGCGCCAGCAGCTTCTCCGACAGGGGGTATGGCTACACCTTC | CASSFSDRGYGYTF
TRBJ2-3 | - | 15 | - | TRBV5-5 | TGTGCCAGCAGCCTATACCAGGGTAGTACAGATACGCAGTATTTT | CASSLYQGSTDTQYF
TRBJ2-7 | - | 15 | TRBD1 | TRBV5-6 | TGTGCCAGCAGCTTATTACAGGGGGCGAGACTGGAGCAGTACTTC | CASSLLQGARLEQYF
TRBJ1-5 | - | 14 | - | TRBV6-6 | TGTGCCAGCAGTTCCATAGGAGGCGGCGAGCCCCAGCATTTT | CASSSIGGGEPQHF
TRBJ1-1 | - | 12 | - | TRBV7-9 | TGTGCCAGCAGCGAAAGGCAGGGTTCGGCTTTCTTT | CASSERQGSAFF
TRBJ1-2 | - | 15 | - | TRBV5-1 | TGCGCCAGCAGCTTGGTCGAGGGTCAGGGGCATGGCTACACCTTC | CASSLVEGQGHGYTF
TRBJ2-1 | once | 13 | - | TRBV7-2 | TGTGCCAGTGGAGGTCTCTCCTACAATGAGCAGTTCTTC | CASGGLSYNEQFF
TRBJ2-1 | once | 15 | - | TRBV7-3 | TGTGCCAGCAGCATGGCGGGGGCCGCCTACAATGAGCAGTTCTTC | CASSMAGAAYNEQFF
TRBJ1-5 | few | 15 | - | TRBV16 | TGTGCCAGCAGCCAAGTAGGGCCCCGACTAAAGACCCAGCATTTT | CASSQVGPRLKTQHF
TRBJ1-1 | - | 17 | - | TRBV7-7 | TGTGCCAGCAGCTGGGGAACAGGAGCCGGCGTGGACACTGAAGCTTTCTTT | CASSWGTGAGVDTEAFF
TRBJ2-7 | - | 17 | TRBD2 | TRBV7-3 | TGTGCCAGCAGCCACTCGTCTACTAGCGGCCACCCCTACGAGCAGTACTTC | CASSHSSTSGHPYEQYF
TRBJ1-5 | - | 20 | TRBD1 | TRBV19 | TGTGCCAGTAGTAAAGGGGGGACAGGGTTATTGGGGTATAGCAATCAGCCCCAGCATTTT | CASSKGGTGLLGYSNQPQHF
TRBJ1-2 | - | 14 | TRBD1 | TRBV5-1 | TGCGCCAGCAGCCTTGGACAGGGATTCTATGGCTACACCTTC | CASSLGQGFYGYTF
TRBJ2-7 | few | 14 | TRBD1 | TRBV9 | TGTGCCAGCAGCCCCCGGGACAGGGCCTACGAGCAGTACTTC | CASSPRDRAYEQYF
TRBJ1-4 | - | 12 | - | TRBV28 | TGTGCCAGCAGTCCCGCCAGGGAAAAACTGTTTTTT | CASSPAREKLFF
TRBJ2-1 | - | 17 | TRBD2 | TRBV11-3 | TGTGCCAGCAGCTTAGCCCCGACTAGCGGGAGTTACAATGAGCAGTTCTTC | CASSLAPTSGSYNEQFF
TRBJ1-1 | - | 18 | TRBD1 | TRBV14 | TGTGCCAGCCGCGCCTCGATAAAACAGGGGGGATTGAACACTGAAGCTTTCTTT | CASRASIKQGGLNTEAFF